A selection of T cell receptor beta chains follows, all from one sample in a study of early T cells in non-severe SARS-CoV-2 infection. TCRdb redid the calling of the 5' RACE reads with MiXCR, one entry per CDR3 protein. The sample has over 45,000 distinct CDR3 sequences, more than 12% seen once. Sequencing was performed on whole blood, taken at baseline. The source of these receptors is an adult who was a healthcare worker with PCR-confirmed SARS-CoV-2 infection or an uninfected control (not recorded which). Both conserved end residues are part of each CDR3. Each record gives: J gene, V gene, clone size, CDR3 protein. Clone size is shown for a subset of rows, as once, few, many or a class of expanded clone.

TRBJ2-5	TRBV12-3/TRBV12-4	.	CASRPAGTSGGGQETQYF
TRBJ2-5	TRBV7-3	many	CASSEDQETQYF
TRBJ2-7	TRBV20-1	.	CSAGRDVSEQYF
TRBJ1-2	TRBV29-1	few	CSIPHAPYGYTF
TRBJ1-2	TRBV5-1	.	CATNRDREVGGYTF
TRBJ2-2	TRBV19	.	CASSPRMESGELFF
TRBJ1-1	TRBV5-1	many	CASSFRERAFF
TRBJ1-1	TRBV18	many	CASSPNRVRGEAFF
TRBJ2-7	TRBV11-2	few	CASRPPGRTYEQYF
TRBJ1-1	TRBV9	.	CASSEGAFF
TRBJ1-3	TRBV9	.	CASSAGSSGNTIYF
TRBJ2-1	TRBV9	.	CASSVETGISYNEQFF
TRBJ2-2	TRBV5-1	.	CASSRSGKIAPGELFF
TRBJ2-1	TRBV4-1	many	CASSQGTGDNEQFF
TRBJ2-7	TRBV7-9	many	CASKDTVARF
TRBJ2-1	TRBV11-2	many	CASTLPLGGNSYNEQFF
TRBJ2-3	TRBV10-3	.	CAISKDWLGDTDTQYF
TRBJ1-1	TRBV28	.	CASKLGGGTEAFF
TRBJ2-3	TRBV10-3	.	CAIGPTDTQYF
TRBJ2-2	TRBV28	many	CASRGKWGYTGELFF
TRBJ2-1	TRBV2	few	CASVLVAGVPQFF
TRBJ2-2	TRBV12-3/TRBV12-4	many	CASSQVANTGELFF
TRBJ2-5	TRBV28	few	CASSPSGAGGGETQYF
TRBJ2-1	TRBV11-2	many	CASSLLKPGINNEQFF
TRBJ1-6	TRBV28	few	CASSLVRVGSPLHF
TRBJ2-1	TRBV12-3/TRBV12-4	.	CASSLGQPGKNEQFF
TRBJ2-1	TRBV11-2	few	CASRLKRELGEQFF
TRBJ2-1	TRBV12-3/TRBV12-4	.	CASSTRNVVYNEQFF
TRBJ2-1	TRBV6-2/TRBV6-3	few	CASSYLAGVSSYNEQFF
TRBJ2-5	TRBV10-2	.	CASSEPLSTQYF
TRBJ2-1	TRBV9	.	CASSRTNEQFF
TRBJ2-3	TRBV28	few	CASSSARLGTGEDTQYF
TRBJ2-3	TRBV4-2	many	CASSQGVSLRSHTDTQYF
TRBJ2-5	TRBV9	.	CASSVEVGLTVTQYF
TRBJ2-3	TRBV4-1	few	CASGLEAADTQYF
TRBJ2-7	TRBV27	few	CASSGGTLYEQYF
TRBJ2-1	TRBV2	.	CASRWTGGLAEHEQFF
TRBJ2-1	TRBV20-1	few	CSTDYSNEQFF
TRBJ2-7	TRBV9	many	CASSVEASSYEQYF
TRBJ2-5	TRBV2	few	CASSSAQRAETQYF
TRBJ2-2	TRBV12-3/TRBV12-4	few	CASRTARGGELFF
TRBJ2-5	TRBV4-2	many	CASSQVEGGTETQYF
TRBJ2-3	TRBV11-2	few	CASSQHTDTQYF
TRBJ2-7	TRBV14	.	CASSQDKSLAGVSYEQYF